This T cell receptor (beta chain) is drawn from a study of immune heterogeneity within non-small cell lung tumors listed by TCRdb under 2018. Regarding the study in general: By histology, the tumors were 4 squamous cell carcinomas, fewer than 13 non-squamous carcinomas and 1 tumor not otherwise specified. Whole-exome sequencing, RNA-seq and TCR beta repertoire sequencing were combined for multiple spatially distinct regions from each NSCLC tumor so that intratumoral immune heterogeneity could be examined. TCR repertoires were analyzed from some 57 tumor loci of about 15 patients, while transcriptome data covered only 35 to 45 loci from about twelve patients. Neoantigen binding to each patient's HLA alleles was predicted with netMHCpan-3.0 for mutant peptides of 8 to 11 amino acids. On the study overall, not on this receptor specifically: High-frequency TCR beta clonotypes were found to be largely distinct between individual patients. Local tumor mutational burden and local T-cell repertoire clonality had a statistically significant but moderate positive correlation (R 0.3 to 0.4). Identical dominant CDR3B clonotypes recurred across loci within a patient, yet different tumor locations also harbored unique high-frequency clones.

Genomic DNA extracted from bulk tumor tissue served as TCR template, with about 0.6 ug gDNA amplified per sample. During surgery, multiple biopsies were taken from each primary tumor, with sampling sites spaced as far apart as possible within the tumor mass. Patients in the study cohort, which was described as untreated, were newly diagnosed NSCLC cases going through curative surgery. The samples came from fewer than 16 patients with newly diagnosed non-small cell lung cancer who were having surgery intended to be curative. Two independent pathologists reviewed the resected tumor masses. Only DNA and RNA samples of high quality went on to sequencing. CDR1 and CDR2 (SNHLY, FYNNEI) derive from the germline V gene. Trimming leaves V shorter by 6 bases and J shorter by 0 bases, with the junction holding 3 bases beyond the gene matches. The CDR3 runs 14 amino acids, cysteine and phenylalanine included. Just CDR3 DNA is preserved here, 42 bases in frame from base 1.

A word on this clonotype: This receptor's antigen is unknown. Qualities for individual bases were not recorded, and no much larger clone is one base off.

The TCR beta CDR3 region was amplified with a multiplex PCR system whose first round ran for approximately 11 cycles using 32 V-gene forward primers and 13 J-gene reverse primers. The first PCR round used a QIAGEN Multiplex PCR Kit, and the primer sequences were filed in Chinese patent CN105087789A. Illumina universal primers were attached in a second round of PCR run with the Phusion High-Fidelity PCR Kit. Sequencing of the TCR libraries was done on the Illumina HiSeq X Ten platform in paired-end mode with a 151 bp read length. Per the authors' processing: Cutadapt was used to discard reads without multiplex PCR primers, PEAR merged the read pairs, and MiXCR with default settings called the CDR3 regions. Shannon entropy measured repertoire diversity, while clonality was calculated as one minus the Shannon entropy divided by the ln of the count of productive unique sequences. Dominant or high-frequency T-cell clones were defined as clonotypes at frequencies of at least 0.5%. TCRdb reworked the public reads: Q25 trimming with fastp, MiXCR clone assembly, productive beta chains retained. Every CDR3 protein is listed once, alongside the most common genes and DNA of its rows. For this entry, the V and J calls and clone size follow TCRdb and not the study's own pipeline. Here the sample has over 1,000 distinct CDR3 sequences; approximately 34% occur a single time. The top ten constitute 35% to 50% of the sample.

The sequence is built from TRBV2 and TRBJ2-5, and 8 junction bases match TRBD1. This TCR was sampled from a man aged 60 to 75 with non-small cell lung cancer. The specimen sequenced was lung tumor tissue. The DNA is as follows: TGTGCCAGCAGGTGGACAGGGAACCAAGAGACCCAGTACTTC. Translated, it gives CASRWTGNQETQYF.